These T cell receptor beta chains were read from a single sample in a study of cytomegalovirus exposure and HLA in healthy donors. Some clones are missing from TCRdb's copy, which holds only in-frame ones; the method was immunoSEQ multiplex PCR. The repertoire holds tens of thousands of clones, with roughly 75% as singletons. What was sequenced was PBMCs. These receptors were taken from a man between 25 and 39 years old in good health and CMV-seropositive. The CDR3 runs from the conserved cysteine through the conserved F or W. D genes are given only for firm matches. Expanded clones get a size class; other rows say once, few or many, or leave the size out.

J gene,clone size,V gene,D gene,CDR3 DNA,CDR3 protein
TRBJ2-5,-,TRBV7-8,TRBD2,TGTGCCAGCAGCCTCGGACTAGCGGGGGTGGAGACCCAGTACTTC,CASSLGLAGVETQYF
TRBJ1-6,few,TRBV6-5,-,TGTGCCAGTCTTGGGGGGTCGGGGACCGGTTCACCCCTCCACTTT,CASLGGSGTGSPLHF
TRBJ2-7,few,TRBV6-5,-,TGTGCCAGCAGTCTTACCGGACAGAGTTACGAGCAGTACTTC,CASSLTGQSYEQYF
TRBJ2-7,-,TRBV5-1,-,TGCGCCAGCAGCTTGGAGGGGGAACGTGGCGAGCAGTACTTC,CASSLEGERGEQYF
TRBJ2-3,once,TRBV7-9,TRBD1,TGTGCCAGCATCTTGGGTGGACAGGGGCCAGCAGATACGCAGTATTTT,CASILGGQGPADTQYF
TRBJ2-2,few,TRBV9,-,TGTGCCAGCAGCGTAGTCGAGTACACCGGGGAGCTGTTTTTT,CASSVVEYTGELFF
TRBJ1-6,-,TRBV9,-,TGTGCCAGCAGCGTAGAAGGAGGGAATTCACCCCTCCACTTT,CASSVEGGNSPLHF
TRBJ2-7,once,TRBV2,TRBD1,TGTGCCAGCAGTCTGGGACAGGGTGTCGAGCAGTACTTC,CASSLGQGVEQYF
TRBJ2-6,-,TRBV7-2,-,TGTGCCAGCAGCCCAGCCGTAGCTTCGAGCGGGGCCAACGTCCTGACTTTC,CASSPAVASSGANVLTF
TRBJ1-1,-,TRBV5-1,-,TGCGCCAGCAGCTTCGGACAGTTCACTGAAGCTTTCTTT,CASSFGQFTEAFF
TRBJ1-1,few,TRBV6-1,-,TGTGCCAGCAGTATAGGGGGTAGAGGGACTGAAGCTTTCTTT,CASSIGGRGTEAFF
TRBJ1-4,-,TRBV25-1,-,TGTGCCAGCAGTCTCGGACAATTGTCGACCGAAAAACTGTTTTTT,CASSLGQLSTEKLFF
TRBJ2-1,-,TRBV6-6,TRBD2,TGTGCCAGCAGTTCCCCCGGGACTAGCGGGGGTTGTGAGCAGTTCTTC,CASSSPGTSGGCEQFF
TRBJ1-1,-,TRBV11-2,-,TGTGCCAGCAGCTTAATCAACAGCGGAAAAACTGAAGCTTTCTTT,CASSLINSGKTEAFF
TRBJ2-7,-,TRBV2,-,TGTGCCAGCTTGGGAAGAGGACAGACATTCCGGAGCTCCTACGAGCAGTACTTC,CASLGRGQTFRSSYEQYF
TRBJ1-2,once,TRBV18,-,TGTGCCAGCTCACCAAGACAGAGTGCCCAGGATGGCTACACCTTC,CASSPRQSAQDGYTF
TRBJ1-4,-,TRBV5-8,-,TGTGCCAGCAGCTTGGGGTCTCGGGCAGGGCATGAAAAACTGTTTTTT,CASSLGSRAGHEKLFF
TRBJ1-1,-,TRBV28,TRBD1,TGTGCCAGCAGTTTCCCGAAAGGGGGCCAGACTGAAGCTTTCTTT,CASSFPKGGQTEAFF
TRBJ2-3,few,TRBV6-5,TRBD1,TGTGCCAGCTCACAGGGGGTTAGCACAGATACGCAGTATTTT,CASSQGVSTDTQYF
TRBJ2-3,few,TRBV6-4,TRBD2,TGTGCCAGCAGTGAACTAGCGGGGGGGCCAGATACGCAGTATTTT,CASSELAGGPDTQYF
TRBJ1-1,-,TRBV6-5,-,TGTGCCAGCAGTTTTGGAAGATCGAGGTTCGAAGCTTTCTTT,CASSFGRSRFEAFF
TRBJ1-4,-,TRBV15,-,TGTGCCACCAGCAGGGCAGGGATAGGGGAAGGAAAACTGTTTTTT,CATSRAGIGEGKLFF
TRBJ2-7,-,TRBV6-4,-,TGTGCCAGCAGTGGGGCCTCAGGGTCCTACGAGCAGTACTTC,CASSGASGSYEQYF
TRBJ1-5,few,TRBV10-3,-,TGTGCCATCAGTGGGACAGTTAATCAGCCCCAGCATTTT,CAISGTVNQPQHF
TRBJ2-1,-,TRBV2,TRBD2,TGTGCCAGCAGTGAAGGTAGCGGGTTCTACAATGAGCAGTTCTTC,CASSEGSGFYNEQFF
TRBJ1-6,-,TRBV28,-,TGTGCCAGCAGTGTGGACAGCGCAAATAATTCACCCCTCCACTTT,CASSVDSANNSPLHF
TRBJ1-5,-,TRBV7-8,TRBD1,TGTGCCAGCAGCGCGAACAGGGGCCCCTTTCAGCCCCAGCATTTT,CASSANRGPFQPQHF
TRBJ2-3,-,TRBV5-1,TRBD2,TGCGCCAGCAGGGGGGTAGCGGGGAGCACAGATACGCAGTATTTT,CASRGVAGSTDTQYF
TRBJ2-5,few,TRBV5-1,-,TGCGCCAGCAGCTTGGGGTCAGGGCGGGAGACCCAGTACTTC,CASSLGSGRETQYF
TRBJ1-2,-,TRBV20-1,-,TGCAGTGCTAGAGACTCACTGGGCTACACCTTC,CSARDSLGYTF
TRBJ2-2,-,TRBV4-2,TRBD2,TGTGCCAGCAGCCCTTCCCCCCAGCGGGGCACCGGGGAGCTGTTTTTT,CASSPSPQRGTGELFF
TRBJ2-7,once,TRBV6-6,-,TGTGCCAGCAGTTACGCTTGGGGGCACTCCTACGAGCAGTACTTC,CASSYAWGHSYEQYF
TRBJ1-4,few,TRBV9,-,TGTGCCAGCAGCGTTTTAACAGGCACTAATGAAAAACTGTTTTTT,CASSVLTGTNEKLFF
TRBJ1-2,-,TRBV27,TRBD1,TGTGCCAGCAGTCCCCTAGCTCCCGACAGGGGAGAAGGCACTAACTATGGCTACACCTTC,CASSPLAPDRGEGTNYGYTF